This T cell receptor beta chain was sequenced during a study of technical replicates of blood from a few donors. Clones were read by immunoSEQ multiplex PCR, and TCRdb kept only the in-frame ones, dropping some. The table includes around 79,000 clones, 91% detected once. The CDR3 extends over 14 amino acids. The germline V gene encodes CDR1 SGDLS and CDR2 YYNGEE. Trimming removed 1 base at V and 3 bases at J, with 10 bases between. The chain carries TRBV9 and TRBJ1-2, with D possibly TRBD1 on 5 matching bases. The specimen was T cells isolated from PBMCs. This receptor was taken from a human donor in good health. Some clones in this sample may be carry-over from other donors' samples. CDR3 in amino acids: CASSVTGVDYGYTF. CDR3 DNA sequence: TGTGCCAGCAGCGTAACAGGCGTTGACTATGGCTACACCTTC.